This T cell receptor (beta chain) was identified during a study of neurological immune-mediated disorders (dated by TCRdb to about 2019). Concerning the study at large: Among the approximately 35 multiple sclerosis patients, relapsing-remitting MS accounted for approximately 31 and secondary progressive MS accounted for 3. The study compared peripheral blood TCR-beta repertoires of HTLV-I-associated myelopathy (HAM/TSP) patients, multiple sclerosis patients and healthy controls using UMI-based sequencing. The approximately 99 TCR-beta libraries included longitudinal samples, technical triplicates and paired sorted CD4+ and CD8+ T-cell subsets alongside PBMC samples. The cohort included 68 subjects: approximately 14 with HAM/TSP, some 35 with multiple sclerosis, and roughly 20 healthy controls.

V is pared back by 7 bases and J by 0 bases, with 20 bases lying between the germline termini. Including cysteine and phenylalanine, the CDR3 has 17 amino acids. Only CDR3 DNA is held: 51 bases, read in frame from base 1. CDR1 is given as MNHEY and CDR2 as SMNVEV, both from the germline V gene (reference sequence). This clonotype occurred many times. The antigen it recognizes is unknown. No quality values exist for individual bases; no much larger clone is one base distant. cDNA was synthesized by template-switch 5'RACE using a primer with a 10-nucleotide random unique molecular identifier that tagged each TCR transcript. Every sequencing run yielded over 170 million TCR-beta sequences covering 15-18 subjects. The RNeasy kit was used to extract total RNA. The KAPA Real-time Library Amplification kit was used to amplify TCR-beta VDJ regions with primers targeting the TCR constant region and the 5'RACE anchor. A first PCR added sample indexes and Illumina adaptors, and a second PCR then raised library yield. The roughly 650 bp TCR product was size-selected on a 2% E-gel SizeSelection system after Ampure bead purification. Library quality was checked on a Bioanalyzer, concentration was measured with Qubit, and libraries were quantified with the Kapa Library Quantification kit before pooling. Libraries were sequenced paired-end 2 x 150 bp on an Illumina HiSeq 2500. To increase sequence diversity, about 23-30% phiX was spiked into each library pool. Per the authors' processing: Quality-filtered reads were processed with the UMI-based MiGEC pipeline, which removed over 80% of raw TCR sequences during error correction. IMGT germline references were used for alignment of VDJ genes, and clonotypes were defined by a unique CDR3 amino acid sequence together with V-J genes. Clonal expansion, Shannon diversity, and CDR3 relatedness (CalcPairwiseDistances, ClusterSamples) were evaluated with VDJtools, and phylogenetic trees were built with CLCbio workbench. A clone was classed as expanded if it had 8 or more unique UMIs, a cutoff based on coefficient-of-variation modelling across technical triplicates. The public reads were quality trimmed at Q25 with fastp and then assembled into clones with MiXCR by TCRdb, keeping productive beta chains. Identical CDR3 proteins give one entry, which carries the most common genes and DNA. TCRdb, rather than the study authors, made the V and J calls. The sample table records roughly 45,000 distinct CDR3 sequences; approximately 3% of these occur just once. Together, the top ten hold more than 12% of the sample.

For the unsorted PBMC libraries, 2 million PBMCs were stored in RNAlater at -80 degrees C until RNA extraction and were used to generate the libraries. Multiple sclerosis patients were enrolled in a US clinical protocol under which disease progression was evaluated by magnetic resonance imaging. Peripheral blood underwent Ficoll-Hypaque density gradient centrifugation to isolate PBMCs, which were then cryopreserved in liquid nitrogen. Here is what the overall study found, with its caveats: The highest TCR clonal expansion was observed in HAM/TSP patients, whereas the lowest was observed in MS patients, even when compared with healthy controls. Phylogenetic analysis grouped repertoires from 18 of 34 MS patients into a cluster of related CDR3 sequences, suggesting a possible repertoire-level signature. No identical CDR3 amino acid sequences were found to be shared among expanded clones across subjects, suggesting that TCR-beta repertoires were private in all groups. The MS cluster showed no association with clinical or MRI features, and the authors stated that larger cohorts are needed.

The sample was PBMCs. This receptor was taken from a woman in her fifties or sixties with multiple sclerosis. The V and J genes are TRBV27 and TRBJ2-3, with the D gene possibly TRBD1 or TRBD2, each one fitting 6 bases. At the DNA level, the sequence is TGTGCCAGCAAACCCTTCCTATGGGGGGCTAGCACAGATACGCAGTATTTT. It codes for CASKPFLWGASTDTQYF.